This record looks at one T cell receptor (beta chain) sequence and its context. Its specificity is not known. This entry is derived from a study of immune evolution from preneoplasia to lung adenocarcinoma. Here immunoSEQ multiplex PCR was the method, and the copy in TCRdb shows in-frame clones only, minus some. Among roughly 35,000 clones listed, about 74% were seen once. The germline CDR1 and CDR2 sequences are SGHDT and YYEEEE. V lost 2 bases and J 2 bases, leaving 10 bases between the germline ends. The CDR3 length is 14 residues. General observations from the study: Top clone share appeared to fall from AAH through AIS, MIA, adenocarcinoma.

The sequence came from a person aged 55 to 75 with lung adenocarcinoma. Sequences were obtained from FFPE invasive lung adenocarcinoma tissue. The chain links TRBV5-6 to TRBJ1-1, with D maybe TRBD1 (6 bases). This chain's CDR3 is CASSFRGINTEAFF. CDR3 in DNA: TGTGCCAGCAGCTTCAGGGGTATTAACACTGAAGCTTTCTTT.